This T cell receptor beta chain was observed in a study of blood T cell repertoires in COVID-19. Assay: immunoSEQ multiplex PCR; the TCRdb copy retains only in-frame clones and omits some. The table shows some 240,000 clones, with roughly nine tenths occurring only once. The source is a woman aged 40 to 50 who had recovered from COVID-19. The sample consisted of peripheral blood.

The CDR3 bases are TGTGCCAGCAGCTTAGACTCCCTCCCCTACGAGCAGTACGTC. This sequence encodes CASSLDSLPYEQYV. The V gene is TRBV7-8, the J gene TRBJ2-7; no clear D. The CDR3 totals 14 residues. Germline CDR1 reads SGHVS; CDR2 reads FQNEAQ. V dropped 1 base and J dropped 2 bases, with 9 bases sitting between them.